Given below is one TCR beta chain in context. No antigen is known for it. The data were obtained in a study of graft-versus-host responses after intestinal transplantation. Overall study context: Transplantation in recipients was multivisceral, liver-intestinal, or isolated intestinal. Anti-thymocyte globulin was used for induction in all recipients, who then took tacrolimus and steroids for roughly three years. Broader study findings: Peak circulating GvH clone levels tracked with early post-transplant HvG declines.

Clones were sequenced by immunoSEQ multiplex PCR, and TCRdb holds only the in-frame ones, with some missing. Among about 73,000 clones listed, 90% were seen once. This clonotype was sampled from a human donor who was the organ donor for an intestinal transplant. The sequences come from unstimulated CD8+ T cells sorted from spleen or lymph node cells, collected before transplant.

The CDR3 region is CASSQVPSRNEQFF. The CDR3, as DNA: TGCGCCAGCAGCCAAGTTCCTAGCCGCAATGAGCAGTTCTTC. The chain is built from TRBV4-1 and TRBJ2-1, with TRBD2 as a possible D gene (5 bases). From germline, CDR1 is MGHRA and CDR2 YSYEKL. Trimming left V 1 base short and J 6 bases short, with 10 bases between. The CDR3 loop spans 14 amino acids.